Following are 16 T cell receptor beta chains from one sample sequenced in a study of OX40 agonist ivuxolimab in advanced cancers. Libraries were prepared by immunoSEQ multiplex PCR; TCRdb keeps only in-frame clonotypes and omits some of them. The sample lists about 24,000 clones, 77% seen once, with 15% to 20% in the top ten. Sequences were derived from CD4+ or CD8+ T cells sorted from blood, sampled in a trial of the OX40 agonist ivuxolimab. All receptors derive from an adult with an advanced solid tumor such as melanoma, head and neck, liver or kidney cancer.

This chain joins TRBV12-5 and TRBJ2-3; no reliable D call. Between the trimmed V and J ends, which lost 4 bases and 1 base, there was a span of 6 bases. Germline V CDR1 and CDR2: LGHNT, FRNRAP. This CDR3 comprises 13 residues. The CDR3 DNA reads as TGTGCTAGTGGTTACGGCCGCACAGATACGCAGTATTTT. Residues: CASGYGRTDTQYF.

As to this clone: This may be a read error, as it is one base from a much larger clone. The sample carries other DNA sequences with the same CDR3. The chain uses TRBV6-4 and TRBJ2-2, with TRBD1 matching over 10 bases. The germline CDR1 and CDR2 sequences are MRHNA and SNTAGT. V gave up 5 bases and J gave up 2 bases; unmatched junction bases: 8. The CDR3 runs to 17 residues. The CDR3 coding sequence is TGTGCCAGCAGTCGAGCCGGGACAGGGGCAAACACCGGGGAGCTGTTTTTT. Translating gives CASSRAGTGANTGELFF.

This clone is labeled medium-sized (0.01 to 0.1%). This sequence joins TRBV30 and TRBJ1-1; D is ambiguous. Germline V CDR1 and CDR2: GTSNPN, SVGIG (reference sequence). The CDR3 has 10 amino acids. V was pared by 4 bases and J by 7 bases, with 7 bases between. This CDR3 is CAWMSFEAFF. The CDR3 DNA follows: TGTGCCTGGATGAGTTTTGAAGCTTTCTTT.

The chain carries TRBV5-4 and TRBJ2-7; 7 nucleotides line up with TRBD2. With V trimmed by 4 bases and J by 4 bases, 14 bases remained unmatched. Germline V CDR1 and CDR2: SGHNT, YYREEE (reference sequence). There are 16 residues in the CDR3. CDR3 DNA sequence: TGTGCCAGCAGCCAAAAGTTCAGCGGGGAGGGTTACGAGCAGTACTTC. This encodes CASSQKFSGEGYEQYF.

The CDR3 nucleotides read TGTGCCTGGACAGCCGCCTTCATATTCTCTGGAAACACCATATATTTT. This encodes CAWTAAFIFSGNTIYF. The rearrangement uses TRBV30 and TRBJ1-3; D uncertain. The CDR3 sequence is 16 residues long. With 4 bases removed from V and 0 bases from J, the gap between germline ends came to 16 bases. Per the germline V gene, CDR1 is GTSNPN and CDR2 is SVGIG (reference sequence).

V usage is TRBV5-1 and J usage is TRBJ2-1; 14 bases fit TRBD2. Germline V gene sequence: CDR1 SGHRS, CDR2 YFSETQ. This CDR3 comprises 17 residues. The ends lost 4 bases at V and 7 bases at J; junction bases unmatched: 10. CDR3 in amino acids: CASSREMGLAGDNEQFF. DNA for the CDR3: TGCGCCAGCAGCCGAGAAATGGGACTAGCGGGAGATAATGAGCAGTTCTTC.

J is TRBJ2-1 and V is TRBV27, with a tentative D call TRBD2 (5 bases). CDR1 and CDR2 (germline): MNHEY, SMNVEV (reference sequence). Trimming shortened V by 7 bases and J by 12 bases, and 25 bases separated the two germline ends. This CDR3 spans 15 amino acids. The CDR3 bases are TGTGCCAGCACTACGCCCCTGGACTGGGGATTGGTGCAGTTCTTC. It is translated as CASTTPLDWGLVQFF.

The chain recombines TRBV14 with TRBJ2-1; 8 bases map to TRBD2. Germline CDR1 SGHDN, CDR2 FVKESK. The CDR3 length is 17 residues. Trimming cost V 1 base and J 2 bases; bases outside gene matches: 7. CDR3 sequence: CASSQGASGRAYNEQFF. CDR3 nucleotides: TGTGCCAGCAGCCAAGGGGCTAGCGGGCGTGCCTACAATGAGCAGTTCTTC.

This rearrangement joins TRBV7-9 to TRBJ2-5; no definite D call. Germline V lookup: CDR1 SEHNR, CDR2 FQNEAQ (reference sequence). The CDR3 totals 13 residues. V shed 5 bases and J shed 1 base, with 8 bases lying between them. CDR3: CASSLVGQETQYF. The CDR3, as DNA: TGTGCCAGCAGCCTCGTGGGCCAAGAGACCCAGTACTTC.

The chain recombines TRBV7-2 with TRBJ2-7; D uncertain. V was shortened by 0 bases and J by 1 base, with 7 bases between the two germline ends. The germline gives CDR1 SGHTA, CDR2 FQGNSA. This CDR3 has 14 residues. The CDR3 loop is CASSLAGVSYEQYF. The CDR3 DNA reads TGTGCCAGCAGCTTAGCTGGGGTTTCCTACGAGCAGTACTTC.

The rearrangement links TRBV10-3 to TRBJ2-5; 7 bases are a match to TRBD1. Germline lookup yields CDR1 ENHRY and CDR2 SYGVKD. This CDR3 spans 16 amino acids. The J segment lost 1 base and the V segment lost 0 bases, leaving 5 bases of the junction unmatched. DNA of the CDR3: TGTGCCATCAGTGAGTCGAATCCAGGGGGCCAAGAGACCCAGTACTTC. Its protein product is CAISESNPGGQETQYF.

The gene calls are TRBV20-1 and TRBJ2-1; D not resolved. The V end was cut by 3 bases, the J end by 6 bases, with 0 bases between. There are 9 residues in the CDR3. From germline, CDR1 is DFQATT and CDR2 SNEGSKA (reference sequence). The CDR3 DNA sequence: TGCAGTGCTAGCAATGAGCAGTTCTTC. Translation: CSASNEQFF.

This clone was seen only a few times. This chain connects TRBV23-1 to TRBJ1-3, with a weak D call TRBD1 (5 bases). TRBV23-1 is placed among ORFs of uncertain function. V dropped 0 bases and J dropped 4 bases, with 10 bases sitting between them. There are 15 residues in the CDR3. CDR3 amino acids: CASSQSRGSGNTIYF. The CDR3, as DNA: TGCGCCAGCAGTCAATCACGGGGCTCCGGAAACACCATATATTTT.

The rearrangement links TRBV19 to TRBJ2-7, with a tentative D call TRBD2 (6 bases). This CDR3 region has 16 residues. Germline V gives CDR1 LNHDA, CDR2 SQIVND (reference sequence). The V gene lost 5 bases and the J gene lost 2 bases, with 19 bases spanning the gap. CDR3 region: CASSRNGGGTPYEQYF. The CDR3 DNA reads TGTGCCAGTAGTCGCAACGGGGGAGGCACCCCCTACGAGCAGTACTTC.

This rearrangement joins TRBV16 to TRBJ2-5; 8 bases match TRBD1. With the DNA end fitting TRBJ2-7 better, the J assignment may be wrong. Germline CDR1 is KGHSY and CDR2 is FQNENV. The CDR3 covers 14 residues. The CDR3 here is CASSLRTGTYEQYF. Here the CDR3 DNA reads TGTGCCAGCAGCCTCCGGACAGGGACCTACGAGCAGTACTTC.

The chain couples TRBV19 to TRBJ2-5; 8 nucleotides agree with TRBD2. From germline, CDR1 is LNHDA and CDR2 SQIVND (reference sequence). The CDR3 covers 14 residues. The junction had 4 bases not matched to a gene; V was cut back by 3 bases and J by 4 bases. The CDR3 sequence is CASSMGLGIETQYF. CDR3 sequence (DNA): TGTGCCAGTAGTATGGGACTAGGGATAGAGACCCAGTACTTC.